This T cell receptor (beta chain) was found in a study of monozygotic twins with inflammatory bowel disease (dated 2019 in TCRdb). Regarding the research as a whole: The complete study included approximately 30 monozygotic twin pairs: 19 IBD-discordant Danish pairs and nine German pairs, of which four were IBD-concordant and five were IBD-discordant. The search for disease-associated traits relied mainly on comparing IBD patients with their genetically identical healthy co-twins within discordant pairs. Each individual had, on average, about 151 000 unique TCRalpha sequences and 181 000 unique TCRbeta sequences available for analysis. The investigation overall reported the following: Measured by the inverse Simpson index, TCRbeta repertoire diversity was lower in IBD patients than in their healthy co-twins. No single strong signal or clonotype linked to IBD turned up in the results, so the idea that one exists was not supported. No difference in repertoire similarity was observed between concordant and discordant twins, possibly owing to limited statistical power. Compared with healthy twins, IBD patients shared fewer clonotypes with other individuals, and the difference was most pronounced in patients with signs of disease activity. Differing immunosuppressive treatments among patients may have added background noise and inter-individual variability to the repertoires. Different T cell subtypes could not be distinguished in the analysis.

A roughly 2.5 ml peripheral blood sample was drawn into PAXgene tubes per donor and stored at -80°C. Total RNA was isolated from whole blood with the PAXgene blood miRNA kit on an automated QIAcube, without T cell sorting. Peripheral blood from monozygotic twin pairs who were concordant or discordant for inflammatory bowel disease underwent deep TCRalpha and TCRbeta repertoire profiling using unique molecular barcoding. For every twin pair, smoking habits were documented, and each individual was categorised as a current, former or never smoker. On this clonotype: The antigen this receptor binds is unknown.

The germline V gene (reference sequence) yields LGHDT for CDR1 and YNNKEL for CDR2. Its CDR3 holds 15 amino acids, cysteine through phenylalanine. No DNA was logged. To prepare the library, 5' RACE was applied. Preparation of each TCR library used about 3,200 ng of total RNA. cDNA was synthesized with SMARTScribe reverse transcriptase in eight separate reactions per sample. During cDNA synthesis, template switching introduced unique molecular identifiers that contained a 6-nucleotide sample barcode. TCRalpha and TCRbeta cDNA was amplified by two nested PCRs of roughly 15 and 9 cycles, with bead purification after each PCR. Before amplification, cDNA was treated with uracil DNA-glycosylase and purified using the QIAquick PCR purification kit. The second PCR added Illumina TruSeq-compatible adapters along with sample-specific barcodes. Library quality and concentration were checked on TapeStation and Qubit, and libraries were pooled at around 5 ng each. Sequencing of pooled libraries was carried out on an Illumina HiSeq2500 single-index Rapid Run using 2 x 100 bp reads and custom sequencing primers. The original pipeline was this. PCR and sequencing errors were corrected by UMI-based consensus assembly using MiGEC version 1.2.6. MiXCR version 2.1.1 was used to carry out V(D)J alignment, clonotype assembly and CDR3 extraction. To normalise gene usage, clonotype sharing and MAIT/NKT TCR abundance, the top 1000, 10 000 and 20 000 clonotypes in each sample were analysed. Diversity was computed as the inverse Simpson index with the vegan R package after downsampling to 27 000 UMIs. Paired Mann-Whitney U tests were applied to discordant twin pairs, with Benjamini-Hochberg correction for multiple testing. Based on TCRdb reprocessing of the reads, there is one entry per CDR3 protein sequence, and DNA is missing. The V and J calls here are based on TCRdb, not the publication. This specimen's table enumerates about 300,000 distinct CDR3 sequences. Approximately 5.4% of the sample rests with the top ten.

This TCR came from a human donor with ulcerative colitis or Crohn's disease, or a healthy co-twin of an affected twin (not recorded which). The sequence is built from TRBV3-1 and TRBJ2-1; TCRdb reports TRBD2, a call that lacks DNA to check it against. The material sequenced was blood. This receptor carries the CDR3 CASSQVPLVGDEQFF.